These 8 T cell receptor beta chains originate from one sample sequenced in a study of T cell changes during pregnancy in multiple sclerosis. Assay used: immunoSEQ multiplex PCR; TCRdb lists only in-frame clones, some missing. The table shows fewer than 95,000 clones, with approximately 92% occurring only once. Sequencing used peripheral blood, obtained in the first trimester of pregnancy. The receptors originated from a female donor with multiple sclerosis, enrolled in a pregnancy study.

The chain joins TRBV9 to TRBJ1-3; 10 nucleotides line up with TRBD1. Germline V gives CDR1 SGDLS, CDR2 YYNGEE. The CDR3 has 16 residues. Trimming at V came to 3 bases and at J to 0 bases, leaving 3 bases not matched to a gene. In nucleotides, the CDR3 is TGTGCCAGCAGCGCGACAGGGGGCGACTCTGGAAACACCATATATTTT. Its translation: CASSATGGDSGNTIYF.

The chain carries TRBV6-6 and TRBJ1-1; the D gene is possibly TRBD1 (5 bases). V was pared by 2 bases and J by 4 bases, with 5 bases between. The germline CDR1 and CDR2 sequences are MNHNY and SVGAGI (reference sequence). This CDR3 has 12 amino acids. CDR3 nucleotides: TGTGCCAGCAGTTACGGGGCCACTGAAGCTTTCTTT. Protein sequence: CASSYGATEAFF.

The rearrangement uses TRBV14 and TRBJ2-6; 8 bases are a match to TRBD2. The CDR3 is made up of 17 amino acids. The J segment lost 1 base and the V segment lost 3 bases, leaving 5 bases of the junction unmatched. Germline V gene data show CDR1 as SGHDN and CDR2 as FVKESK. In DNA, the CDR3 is TGTGCCAGCAGCCACGCGGGGGGACCTTCTGGGGCCAACGTCCTGACTTTC. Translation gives CASSHAGGPSGANVLTF.

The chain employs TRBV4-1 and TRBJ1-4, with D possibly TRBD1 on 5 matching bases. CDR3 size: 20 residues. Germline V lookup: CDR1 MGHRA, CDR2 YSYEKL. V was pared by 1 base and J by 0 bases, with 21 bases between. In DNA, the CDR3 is TGCGCCAGCAGCCAAGTAAAAACGCGGGACCTAAGGGCAACTAATGAAAAACTGTTTTTT. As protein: CASSQVKTRDLRATNEKLFF.

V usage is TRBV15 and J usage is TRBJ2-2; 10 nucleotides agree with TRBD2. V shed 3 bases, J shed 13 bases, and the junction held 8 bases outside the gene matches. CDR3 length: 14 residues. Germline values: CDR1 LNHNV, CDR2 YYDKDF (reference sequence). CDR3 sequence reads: CATSSQTSGDVLFF. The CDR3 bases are TGTGCCACCAGCAGCCAAACTAGCGGGGATGTGCTGTTTTTT.

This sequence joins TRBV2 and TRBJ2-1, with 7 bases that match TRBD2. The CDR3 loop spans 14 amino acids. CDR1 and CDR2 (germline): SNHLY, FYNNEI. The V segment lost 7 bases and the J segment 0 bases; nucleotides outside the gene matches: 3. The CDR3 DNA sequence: TGTGCCAGCACTCTAGCGGACTCCTACAATGAGCAGTTCTTC. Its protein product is CASTLADSYNEQFF.

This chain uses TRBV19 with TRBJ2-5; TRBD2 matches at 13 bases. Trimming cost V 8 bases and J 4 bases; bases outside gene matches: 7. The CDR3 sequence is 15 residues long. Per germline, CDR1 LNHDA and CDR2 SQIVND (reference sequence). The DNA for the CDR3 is TGTGCCAGTGGGAGACTAGCGGGGGGCAGAGAGACCCAGTACTTC. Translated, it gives CASGRLAGGRETQYF.

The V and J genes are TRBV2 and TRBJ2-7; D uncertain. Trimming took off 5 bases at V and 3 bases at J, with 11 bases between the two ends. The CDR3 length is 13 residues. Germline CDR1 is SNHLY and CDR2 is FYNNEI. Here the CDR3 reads CASSLPRGYEQYF. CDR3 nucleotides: TGTGCCAGCAGTCTTCCGCGAGGCTACGAGCAGTACTTC.